Here is one T cell receptor (beta chain) with its context. Antigen specificity is unknown. The data belong to a study of T cell responses to AZD1222 COVID-19 vaccine. On the study more broadly: Whether given at about 4 or about 12 weeks, second doses were pooled.

General observations from the study: The donor group comprised mostly white British people and more females; the analysis possibly underestimated clonal diversity. Seropositive AZD1222 recipients at baseline numbered only five or six. The CD4 TCRs associated with vaccination extended across spike and predominated at 160-218 and 743-854.

The CDR3 extends over 15 amino acids. Per germline, CDR1 SQVTM and CDR2 ANQGSEA. Germline trimming cut 4 bases from V and 13 bases from J; bases unmatched to any gene: 19. Sequenced by immunoSEQ multiplex PCR; TCRdb stores in-frame clones only, minus some. The repertoire holds about 120,000 clones, with about 81% as singletons. This sequence joins TRBV29-1 and TRBJ1-2, with 9 bases fitting TRBD1. The TCR sequence derives from an adult in good health. The sample here was peripheral blood, taken on day 0 of AZD1222 vaccination. The CDR3 DNA follows: TGCAGCGTTGCCGAAGTTGCAGGCCCGGGACAGGGACTCACCTTC. Translated, it gives CSVAEVAGPGQGLTF.